This is a list of T cell receptor beta chains from one sample in a study of blood T cell repertoires in COVID-19. Sequenced by immunoSEQ multiplex PCR; TCRdb stores in-frame clones only, minus some. The sample shows hundreds of thousands of clones, approximately 86% of them seen only once. Sequenced sample: PBMCs or T cells enriched from blood (not recorded which). Receptor source: a woman in her thirties who had recovered from COVID-19. Each CDR3 is given with its conserved first and last residue. D genes are given only for firm matches. Not all rows give a size; the values are once, few, many and, for expanded clones, a class.

J gene	clone size	V gene	CDR3 length	D gene	CDR3 protein	CDR3 DNA
TRBJ1-2	once	TRBV4-1	16	TRBD1	CASSQGQGAVNYGYTF	TGCGCCAGCAGCCAGGGACAGGGGGCAGTTAACTATGGCTACACCTTC
TRBJ2-7	-	TRBV6-1	16	TRBD1	CASSEKLGTGSYEQYF	TGTGCCAGCAGTGAAAAGCTCGGGACAGGCTCCTACGAGCAGTACTTC
TRBJ2-3	-	TRBV7-8	18	TRBD2	CASSPRTSGRADTDTQYF	TGTGCCAGCAGCCCCCGGACTAGCGGGAGGGCTGACACAGATACGCAGTATTTT
TRBJ2-7	-	TRBV7-2	15	TRBD1	CASSLGQGVIYEQYF	TGTGCCAGCAGCTTAGGACAGGGGGTCATCTACGAGCAGTACTTC
TRBJ1-4	-	TRBV4-3	18	-	CASSQEIDRDATNEKLFF	TGCGCCAGCAGCCAAGAAATCGACAGAGATGCAACTAATGAAAAACTGTTTTTT
TRBJ1-1	-	TRBV28	14	-	CASSFLGGGTEAFF	TGTGCCAGCAGTTTTCTAGGGGGGGGCACTGAAGCTTTCTTT
TRBJ2-3	-	TRBV28	15	TRBD2	CASSLLAGGVDTQYF	TGTGCCAGCAGTCTCCTAGCGGGAGGCGTGGATACGCAGTATTTT
TRBJ2-3	-	TRBV29-1	13	-	CSVDSPSTDTQYF	TGCAGCGTCGACAGCCCTAGCACAGATACGCAGTATTTT
TRBJ1-2	-	TRBV29-1	12	-	CSVDLTGYGYTF	TGCAGCGTTGATCTAACGGGCTATGGCTACACCTTC
TRBJ1-2	few	TRBV15	14	-	CATSRGRRDSGYTF	TGTGCCACCAGCAGAGGGAGGAGGGATAGCGGCTACACCTTC
TRBJ2-4	-	TRBV7-9	16	TRBD1	CASSLEQGVAKNIQYF	TGTGCCAGCAGCTTAGAACAGGGGGTTGCCAAAAACATTCAGTACTTC
TRBJ2-1	-	TRBV13	15	TRBD2	CASSSYSLADNEQFF	TGTGCCAGCAGCTCTTACTCACTAGCGGACAATGAGCAGTTCTTC
TRBJ1-2	-	TRBV5-1	11	-	CASSFNYGYTF	TGCGCCAGCAGCTTCAATTATGGCTACACCTTC
TRBJ2-7	-	TRBV7-8	15	-	CASSYSGSRSYEQYF	TGTGCCAGCAGTTATAGCGGAAGCCGCTCCTACGAGCAGTACTTC
TRBJ2-7	-	TRBV28	14	TRBD1	CASSFWAGGHEQYF	TGTGCCAGCAGTTTTTGGGCAGGGGGCCACGAGCAGTACTTC
TRBJ1-2	-	TRBV7-9	12	-	CASSLEEDGYTF	TGTGCCAGCAGCTTGGAGGAGGATGGCTACACCTTC
TRBJ2-3	-	TRBV9	14	-	CASSVLGSTDTQYF	TGTGCCAGCAGCGTTCTAGGCTCCACAGATACGCAGTATTTT
TRBJ2-2	-	TRBV18	15	-	CASSSQGRGTGELFF	TGTGCCAGCTCATCACAGGGCCGGGGCACCGGGGAGCTGTTTTTT
TRBJ1-3	-	TRBV28	15	-	CASQRRGESGNTIYF	TGTGCCTCCCAGAGGCGGGGGGAATCTGGAAACACCATATATTTT
TRBJ2-3	-	TRBV28	14	TRBD2	CASSSSTSLDTQYF	TGTGCCAGCAGTTCCTCGACTAGCCTGGATACGCAGTATTTT
TRBJ1-2	-	TRBV10-3	10	-	CAIRQNGYTF	TGTGCCATCCGACAGAATGGCTACACCTTC
TRBJ1-2	-	TRBV28	16	TRBD1	CASSLPDRGRIDGYTF	TGTGCCAGCAGTTTACCGGACAGGGGGCGCATCGACGGCTACACCTTC
TRBJ2-1	-	TRBV9	14	TRBD1	CASSPRTGLSEQFF	TGTGCCAGCAGCCCCCGGACAGGCTTAAGTGAGCAGTTCTTC
TRBJ1-6	-	TRBV5-8	17	-	CASSLEGDSSYNSPLHF	TGTGCCAGCAGCTTGGAAGGGGATAGCTCCTATAATTCACCCCTCCACTTT
TRBJ1-1	-	TRBV7-9	16	-	CASSRAPWRKNTEAFF	TGTGCCAGCAGCCGAGCCCCCTGGCGGAAGAACACTGAAGCTTTCTTT
TRBJ2-7	-	TRBV25-1	16	-	CASSETGRGAQYEQYF	TGTGCCAGCAGTGAGACCGGGAGAGGAGCCCAATACGAGCAGTACTTC
TRBJ2-7	-	TRBV6-4	16	-	CASSDFGGTQPIEQYF	TGTGCCAGCAGTGACTTTGGCGGAACCCAACCAATCGAGCAGTACTTC
TRBJ1-2	-	TRBV19	15	-	CASSIGAGLVAGYTF	TGTGCCAGTAGTATTGGAGCCGGTTTGGTGGCGGGCTACACCTTC
TRBJ1-1	few	TRBV27	14	-	CASSQRSSNTEAFF	TGTGCCAGCAGTCAGCGTAGTTCGAACACTGAAGCTTTCTTT
TRBJ1-2	-	TRBV7-9	13	-	CASSLERAYGYTF	TGTGCCAGCAGCTTGGAGAGGGCCTATGGCTACACCTTC
TRBJ1-2	-	TRBV6-5	15	-	CASRNNRESNYGYTF	TGTGCCAGCAGAAACAACAGGGAATCTAACTATGGCTACACCTTC
TRBJ1-1	-	TRBV7-6	15	TRBD1	CASSQGQSGNTEAFF	TGTGCCAGCAGCCAGGGACAGTCCGGGAACACTGAAGCTTTCTTT
TRBJ2-1	-	TRBV12-5	16	-	CASGSPGVESNNEQFF	TGTGCTAGTGGCTCACCAGGCGTCGAATCGAACAATGAGCAGTTCTTC
TRBJ1-2	-	TRBV5-1	14	TRBD1	CASSLETGFDGYTF	TGCGCCAGCAGCTTGGAGACAGGGTTTGATGGCTACACCTTC
TRBJ2-7	-	TRBV7-2	15	-	CASSFSGGGRREQYF	TGTGCCAGCAGCTTTTCGGGGGGCGGGAGACGCGAGCAGTACTTC
TRBJ2-2	-	TRBV10-2	16	TRBD2	CASSRTGTRNTGELFF	TGCGCCAGCAGTCGGACCGGGACTAGGAACACCGGGGAGCTGTTTTTT
TRBJ1-3	-	TRBV7-9	16	TRBD1	CASSLGDRVRGNTIYF	TGTGCCAGCAGCTTGGGGGACAGGGTGCGGGGAAACACCATATATTTT
TRBJ1-1	-	TRBV10-3	14	TRBD1	CAISARDRTTEAFF	TGTGCCATCAGTGCCCGGGACAGGACGACTGAAGCTTTCTTT
TRBJ1-6	once	TRBV12-3/TRBV12-4	13	-	CASSLRTRSPLHF	TGTGCCAGCAGTTTGAGAACGAGGTCACCCCTCCACTTT
TRBJ1-5	-	TRBV9	15	-	CASSVGAFGNQPQHF	TGTGCCAGCAGCGTAGGCGCTTTCGGCAATCAGCCCCAGCATTTT
TRBJ1-5	-	TRBV6-1	13	-	CASSDGTNQPQHF	TGTGCCAGCAGTGATGGGACAAATCAGCCCCAGCATTTT